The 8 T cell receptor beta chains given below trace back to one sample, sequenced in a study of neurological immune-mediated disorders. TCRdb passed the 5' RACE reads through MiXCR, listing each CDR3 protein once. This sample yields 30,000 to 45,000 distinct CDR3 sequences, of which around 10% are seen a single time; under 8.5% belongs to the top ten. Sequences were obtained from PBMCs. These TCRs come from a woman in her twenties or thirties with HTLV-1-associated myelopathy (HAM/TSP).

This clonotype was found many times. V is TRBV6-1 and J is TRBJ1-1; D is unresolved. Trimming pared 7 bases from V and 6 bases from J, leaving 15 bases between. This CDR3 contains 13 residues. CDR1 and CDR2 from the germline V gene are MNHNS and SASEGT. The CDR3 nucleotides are TGTGCCAGCACCGAAAGGGAGTCCGCTGAAGCTTTCTTT. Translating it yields CASTERESAEAFF.

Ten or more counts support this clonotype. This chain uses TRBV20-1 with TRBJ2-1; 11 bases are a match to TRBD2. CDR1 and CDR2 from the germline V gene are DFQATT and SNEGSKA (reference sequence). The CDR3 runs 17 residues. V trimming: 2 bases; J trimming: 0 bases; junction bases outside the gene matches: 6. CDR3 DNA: TGCAGTGCTAGATCCAGTAGCGGGGGGGGCTCCTACAATGAGCAGTTCTTC. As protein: CSARSSSGGGSYNEQFF.

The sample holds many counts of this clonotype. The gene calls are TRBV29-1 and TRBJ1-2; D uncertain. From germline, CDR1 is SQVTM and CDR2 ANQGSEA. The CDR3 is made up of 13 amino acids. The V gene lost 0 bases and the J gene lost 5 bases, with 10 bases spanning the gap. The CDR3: CSVEDRRQYGYTF. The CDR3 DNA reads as TGCAGCGTTGAAGATAGACGCCAGTATGGCTACACCTTC.

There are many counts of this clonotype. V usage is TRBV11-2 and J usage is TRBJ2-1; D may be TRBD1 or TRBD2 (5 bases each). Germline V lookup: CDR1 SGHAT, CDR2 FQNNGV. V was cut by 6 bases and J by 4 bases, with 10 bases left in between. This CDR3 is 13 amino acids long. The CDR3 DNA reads TGTGCCAGCAGGGGGGTCGGTTACAATGAGCAGTTCTTC. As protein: CASRGVGYNEQFF.

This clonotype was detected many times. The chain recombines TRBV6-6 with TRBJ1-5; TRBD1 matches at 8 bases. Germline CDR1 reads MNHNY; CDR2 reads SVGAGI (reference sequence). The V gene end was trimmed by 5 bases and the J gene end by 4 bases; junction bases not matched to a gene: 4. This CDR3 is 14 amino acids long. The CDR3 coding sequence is TGTGCCAGCAGTGGACAGGGAGGAAATCAGCCCCAGCATTTT. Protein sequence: CASSGQGGNQPQHF.

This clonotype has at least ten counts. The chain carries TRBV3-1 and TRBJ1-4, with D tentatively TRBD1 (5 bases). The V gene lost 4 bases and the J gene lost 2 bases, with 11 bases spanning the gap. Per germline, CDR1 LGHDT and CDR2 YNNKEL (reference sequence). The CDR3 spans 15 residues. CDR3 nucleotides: TGTGCCAGCAGCCGCCGGGAGGGGACTAATGAAAAACTGTTTTTT. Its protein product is CASSRREGTNEKLFF.

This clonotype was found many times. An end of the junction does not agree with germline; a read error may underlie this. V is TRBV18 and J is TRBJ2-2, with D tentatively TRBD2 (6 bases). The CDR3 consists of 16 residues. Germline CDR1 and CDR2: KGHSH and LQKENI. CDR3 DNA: TGTGCCAGCTCCCCACGAGGAGGGTCCGACACCGGGGAGCTGTTTTTT. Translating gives CASSPRGGSDTGELFF.

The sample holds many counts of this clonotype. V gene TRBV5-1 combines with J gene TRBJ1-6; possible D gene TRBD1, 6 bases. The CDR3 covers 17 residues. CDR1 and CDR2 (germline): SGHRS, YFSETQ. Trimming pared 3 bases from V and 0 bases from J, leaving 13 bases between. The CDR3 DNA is TGCGCCAGCAGCTGGACAGAGATTAGCTCCTATAATTCACCCCTCCACTTT. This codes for CASSWTEISSYNSPLHF.